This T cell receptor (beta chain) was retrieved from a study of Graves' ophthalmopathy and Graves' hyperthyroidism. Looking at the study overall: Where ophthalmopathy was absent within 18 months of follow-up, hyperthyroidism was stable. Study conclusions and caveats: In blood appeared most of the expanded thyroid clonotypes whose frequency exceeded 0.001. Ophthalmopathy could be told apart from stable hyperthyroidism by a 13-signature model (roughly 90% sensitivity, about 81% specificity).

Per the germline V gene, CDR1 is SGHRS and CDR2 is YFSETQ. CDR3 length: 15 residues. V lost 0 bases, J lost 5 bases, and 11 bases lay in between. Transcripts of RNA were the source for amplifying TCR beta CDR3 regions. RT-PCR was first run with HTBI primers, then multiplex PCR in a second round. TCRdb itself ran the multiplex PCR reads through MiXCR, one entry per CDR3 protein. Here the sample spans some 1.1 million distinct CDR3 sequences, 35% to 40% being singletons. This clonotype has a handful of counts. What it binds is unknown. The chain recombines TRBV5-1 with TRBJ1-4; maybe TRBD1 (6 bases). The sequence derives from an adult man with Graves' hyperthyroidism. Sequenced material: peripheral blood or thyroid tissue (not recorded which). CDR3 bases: TGCGCCAGCAGCTTGGATACAGGGAGCAATGAAAAACTGTTTTTT. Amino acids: CASSLDTGSNEKLFF.